This T cell receptor (beta chain) emerged from a study of cytomegalovirus exposure and HLA in healthy donors. Overall study results and limits: Links to common viral pathogens appeared, in a later analysis, for several of the most significant clusters.

As concerns this clone: Antigen: not known.

The CDR3 has 14 amino acids. Germline assignment: CDR1 SGHTS and CDR2 YDEGEE. The V gene lost 4 bases and the J gene lost 5 bases, with 13 bases spanning the gap. Researchers ran the PCR with 60 Vbeta and 13 Jbeta primers. Profiled with immunoSEQ multiplex PCR; TCRdb holds only in-frame clones, not every one. Among about 120,000 clones listed, 80% to 85% were seen once. Sequencing used PBMCs. The V call is TRBV5-8, the J call TRBJ2-1; perhaps TRBD1 as D (5 bases). The receptor comes from a human donor in good health. The CDR3 spells CASSRRTSNNEQFF. The CDR3 region has the DNA TGTGCCAGCAGCCGACGGACATCAAACAATGAGCAGTTCTTC.